This T cell receptor (beta chain) stems from a study of cytomegalovirus exposure and HLA in healthy donors. Use of 60 Vbeta and 13 Jbeta primers characterized the PCR. Sequencing used immunoSEQ multiplex PCR; TCRdb keeps in-frame clones, though not all of them. The sample yields 130,000 to 150,000 clones, roughly 80% seen once. The CDR3 is made up of 18 amino acids. In germline, CDR1 is SGHTA, CDR2 FQGNSA. Trimming pared 4 bases from V and 0 bases from J, leaving 22 bases between. The receptor comes from a boy younger than 10 in good health and CMV-seronegative. The specimen sequenced was PBMCs. This chain uses TRBV7-2 with TRBJ2-7, with a weak D call TRBD2 (5 bases). The CDR3 nucleotides read TGTGCCAGCAGCTCGTTCGGCTCCCGGGAACCCGGCTCCTACGAGCAGTACTTC. This gives the protein CASSSFGSREPGSYEQYF.